The 20 T cell receptor beta chains presented below share a single source sample, sequenced in a study of cytomegalovirus exposure and HLA in healthy donors. Primers: 60 Vbeta forward and 13 Jbeta reverse. The method was immunoSEQ multiplex PCR; TCRdb's version includes in-frame clones alone and lacks a portion of them. Of under 200,000 clones detected, 60% to 80% appear once; the ten largest clones hold over 13%. Source material: PBMCs. The receptors were gathered from a man between 45 and 60 years old in good health and CMV-seropositive.

The chain links TRBV19 to TRBJ1-2; D may be TRBD1 (6 bases). This CDR3 spans 14 amino acids. With 6 bases removed from V and 4 bases from J, the gap between germline ends came to 15 bases. Germline V gene data show CDR1 as LNHDA and CDR2 as SQIVND (reference sequence). CDR3 loop: CASSLGRGAYGYTF. DNA of the CDR3: TGTGCCAGTAGCCTGGGGAGGGGGGCCTATGGCTACACCTTC. Using reference TRBV19 and TRBJ1-2 for the parts outside the CDR3, the full variable domain is DGGITQSPKYLFRKEGQNVTLSCEQNLNHDAMYWYRQDPGQGLRLIYYSQIVNDFQKGDIAEGYSVSREKKESFPLTVTSAQKNPTAFYLCASSLGRGAYGYTFGSGTRLTVV.

This chain joins TRBV27 and TRBJ2-2, with D tentatively TRBD2 (5 bases). This CDR3 has 14 residues. V was cut by 3 bases and J by 7 bases, with 12 bases left in between. CDR1 is MNHEY and CDR2 is SMNVEV in the germline V gene (reference sequence). DNA of the CDR3: TGTGCCAGCAGTTTGACGCCGGCGGGCGGGGAGCTGTTTTTT. Translation: CASSLTPAGGELFF.

This chain joins TRBV5-1 and TRBJ1-2; 10 positions match TRBD1. Unmatched junction bases numbered 6, after V lost 3 bases and J lost 7 bases. The CDR3 spans 14 residues. Germline assignment: CDR1 SGHRS and CDR2 YFSETQ. DNA of the CDR3: TGCGCCAGCAGCTACGACAGGGGGCCGAGTGGCTACACCTTC. This gives the protein CASSYDRGPSGYTF.

This chain joins TRBV6-5 and TRBJ1-1, with D uncertain. The V end was cut by 4 bases, the J end by 2 bases, with 17 bases between. CDR1 and CDR2 from the germline V gene are MNHEY and SVGAGI. This CDR3 contains 16 residues. The DNA for the CDR3 is TGTGCCAGCAGTTTCCAGGCGCCCTCACGAAACACTGAAGCTTTCTTT. This encodes CASSFQAPSRNTEAFF.

The rearrangement joins TRBV5-1 to TRBJ2-6; D is unclear. The CDR3 has 15 amino acids. Trimming removed 0 bases from V and 10 bases from J, with 14 bases in between. Germline CDR1 and CDR2: SGHRS and YFSETQ. CDR3 sequence (DNA): TGCGCCAGCAGCTTGGACACCGTAACTAAAAACGTCCTGACTTTC. Its protein is CASSLDTVTKNVLTF.

The V call is TRBV25-1, the J call TRBJ2-5; 8 nucleotides agree with TRBD2. V gave up 8 bases and J gave up 3 bases; unmatched junction bases: 11. The length of the CDR3 is 15 residues. Germline loops: CDR1 MGHDK, CDR2 SYGVNS. The CDR3 sequence: CASEDSGVGKETQYF. As DNA, the CDR3 is TGTGCCAGCGAGGATAGCGGGGTGGGGAAAGAGACCCAGTACTTC.

V is TRBV18 and J is TRBJ2-3; D unclear. Germline V gives CDR1 KGHSH, CDR2 LQKENI. Trimming removed 4 bases from V and 0 bases from J, with 8 bases in between. The CDR3 covers 14 residues. CDR3 nucleotide sequence: TGTGCCAGCTCACTGGCGGCTAGCACAGATACGCAGTATTTT. This encodes CASSLAASTDTQYF.

The rearrangement uses TRBV29-1 and TRBJ2-5, with D possibly TRBD1 on 6 matching bases. V was clipped by 5 bases and J by 4 bases, with 14 bases between them. This CDR3 region has 13 residues. Per germline, CDR1 SQVTM and CDR2 ANQGSEA. The CDR3 nucleotides read TGCAGCGTTCTACCACAGGGTGGAGAGACCCAGTACTTC. Protein: CSVLPQGGETQYF.

V usage is TRBV4-2 and J usage is TRBJ2-5, with D maybe TRBD2 (6 bases). Germline CDR1 is LGHNA and CDR2 is YNFKEQ. Between the trimmed V and J ends, which lost 4 bases and 2 bases, there was a span of 17 bases. This CDR3 region has 16 residues. This CDR3 reads CASSPPGRRIQETQYF. Written as DNA, the CDR3 is TGTGCCAGCAGCCCACCTGGGAGGAGAATTCAAGAGACCCAGTACTTC.

The CDR3 DNA reads as TGTGCCAGCAGTGGAGGCTCAAGCTCCTACAATGAGCAGTTCTTC. Translating gives CASSGGSSSYNEQFF. The chain has TRBV2 and TRBJ2-1; D is ambiguous. The germline V gene encodes CDR1 SNHLY and CDR2 FYNNEI. The CDR3 is 15 amino acids. Trimming took 4 bases from V and 0 from J, leaving 10 bases between them.

The chain carries TRBV7-9 and TRBJ2-7; D might be TRBD1 (5 bases). The germline V and J ends were trimmed by 5 bases and 2 bases, with 13 bases remaining between them. Germline CDR1 is SEHNR and CDR2 is FQNEAQ (reference sequence). The CDR3 is 14 residues long. The DNA for the CDR3 is TGTGCCAGCAGCCCTCGACAGAGCCCCTACGAGCAGTACTTC. Translated: CASSPRQSPYEQYF. Looking up the rest from reference TRBV7-9 and TRBJ2-7 gives the full variable domain: DTGVSQNPRHKITKRGQNVTFRCDPISEHNRLYWYRQTLGQGPEFLTYFQNEAQLEKSRLLSDRFSAERPKGSFSTLEIQRTEQGDSAMYLCASSPRQSPYEQYFGPGTRLTVT.

This clone was seen just once. This chain connects TRBV6-1 to TRBJ1-5; possible D gene TRBD1, 5 bases. V dropped 2 bases and J dropped 8 bases, with 16 bases sitting between them. Germline CDR1 and CDR2: MNHNS and SASEGT. The CDR3 extends over 15 amino acids. CDR3 sequence reads: CASSEPRGGGEPQHF. CDR3 DNA: TGTGCCAGCAGTGAACCGCGGGGCGGAGGGGAGCCCCAGCATTTT.

The V gene is TRBV5-1, the J gene TRBJ2-2, with 7 bases that match TRBD1. After removal of 4 bases from V and 2 bases from J, the junction contained 5 bases not matched to a gene. Germline-derived CDR1 and CDR2 are SGHRS and YFSETQ. This CDR3 spans 15 amino acids. The CDR3 protein is CASSPRDSNTGELFF. In nucleotides, the CDR3 is TGCGCCAGCAGCCCCCGGGACAGTAACACCGGGGAGCTGTTTTTT.

The J gene is TRBJ2-5, the V gene TRBV7-9; TRBD1 agrees at 10 bases. V dropped 4 bases and J dropped 3; count of bases not matched to a gene: 5. CDR3 length equals 15 residues. From germline, CDR1 is SEHNR and CDR2 FQNEAQ (reference sequence). The DNA for the CDR3 is TGTGCCAGCAGCTCCGGACAGGGGGAGGAAGAGACCCAGTACTTC. Amino acid sequence: CASSSGQGEEETQYF.

This clone has more than one count but fewer than ten. The genes are TRBV19 and TRBJ1-1, with 8 bases identical to TRBD1. Unmatched junction bases numbered 8, after V lost 5 bases and J lost 3 bases. This CDR3 has 15 amino acids. The germline CDR1 and CDR2 sequences are LNHDA and SQIVND (reference sequence). The chain's CDR3 is CASSSGDRRYTEAFF. In DNA form, the CDR3 reads TGTGCCAGTAGTTCTGGGGACAGGAGGTACACTGAAGCTTTCTTT.

The chain carries TRBV28 and TRBJ1-1, with D possibly matching TRBD1 (5 bases). Trimming took off 3 bases at V and 6 bases at J, with 14 bases between the two ends. Germline V gene lookup returns CDR1 MDHEN and CDR2 SYDVKM. The CDR3 sequence is 14 residues long. The CDR3 loop reads CASSLGGVGAEAFF. The CDR3, as DNA: TGTGCCAGCAGTTTGGGGGGGGTAGGCGCTGAAGCTTTCTTT.

J is TRBJ2-6 and V is TRBV6-1; tentatively, D is TRBD1 (6 bases). From germline, CDR1 is MNHNS and CDR2 SASEGT. This CDR3 is 17 amino acids long. The ends were cut back, 4 bases at V and 0 bases at J, with 13 bases in the middle. The chain's CDR3 is CASSGWDTFSGANVLTF. The CDR3 bases are TGTGCCAGCAGTGGCTGGGACACCTTCTCTGGGGCCAACGTCCTGACTTTC.

This clone came up many times. V usage is TRBV6-6 and J usage is TRBJ1-1; D is perhaps TRBD1 (5 bases). Trimming left V 7 bases short and J 8 bases short, with 11 bases between. This CDR3 spans 11 amino acids. CDR1 and CDR2 (germline): MNHNY, SVGAGI (reference sequence). CDR3 residues: CASTGTTEAFF. In DNA form, the CDR3 reads TGTGCCAGCACCGGGACTACCGAAGCTTTCTTT.

The chain combines TRBV29-1 with TRBJ1-2; the D gene is possibly TRBD1 (5 bases). CDR1 SQVTM and CDR2 ANQGSEA come from the germline V gene. V was clipped by 6 bases and J by 4 bases, with 18 bases between them. The CDR3 runs 14 residues. The CDR3 DNA is TGCAGCGTGAATCGAGCCGGGACTAGCTATGGCTACACCTTC. Its translation: CSVNRAGTSYGYTF.

Note on this clone: Other DNA sequences in this sample translate to the same CDR3. This chain uses TRBV29-1 with TRBJ1-4; D is unresolved. From germline, CDR1 is SQVTM and CDR2 ANQGSEA. This CDR3 comprises 13 residues. V lost 4 bases and J lost 0, with 6 bases in between. CDR3 sequence: CSVGLATNEKLFF. In nucleotides, the CDR3 is TGCAGCGTTGGACTTGCAACTAATGAAAAACTGTTTTTT.